This TCR beta chain was recovered during a study of cytomegalovirus exposure and HLA in healthy donors. Findings and limits, study-wide: The listing of 150 to 200 TCR beta chains classed them as cytomegalovirus-associated.

The germline V gene has CDR1 SGHAT and CDR2 FQNNGV. Trimming stripped 0 bases from V and 5 bases from J, with 13 bases between. CDR3 length equals 15 residues. Profiling relied on immunoSEQ multiplex PCR, and the TCRdb table lists in-frame clones only, not all of them. The data hold about 140,000 clones, with just under 85% observed a single time. On this clone itself: The antigen remains undetermined.

The sequence was collected from a woman aged 25 to 39 in good health and CMV-seronegative. This chain connects TRBV11-2 to TRBJ1-1; D not resolved. Sequenced input: PBMCs. The CDR3 DNA sequence: TGTGCCAGCAGCTTAGAATTTTGGGTGAGGACTGAAGCTTTCTTT. Its translation: CASSLEFWVRTEAFF.